This T cell receptor (beta chain) was captured by sequencing in a study of cytomegalovirus exposure and HLA in healthy donors. In regard to this clone: Its antigen is currently unknown.

The PCR had 60 Vbeta and 13 Jbeta primers. This table comes from immunoSEQ multiplex PCR, and its TCRdb copy is limited to in-frame clones, with some not included. The sample includes under 150,000 clones. Healthy individuals who donated bone marrow served as the donors. The V end was cut by 6 bases, the J end by 0 bases, with 15 bases between. Germline V gives CDR1 SNHLY, CDR2 FYNNEI. The CDR3 consists of 16 residues. General study points: When analyzed later, the rates of TCR association showed variation by HLA locus, with DRB1 the most and HLA-C the fewest. Productive status was seen about 90% or about 30% of the time for most TCR beta V segments in an earlier analysis. Relative to the roughly 640-donor mean, N-insertions were reportedly fewer in an Asian-associated ancestry cluster in a later analysis.

This chain uses TRBV2 with TRBJ2-1, with TRBD2 as a possible D gene (5 bases). The source is an older woman in good health and CMV-seronegative. Sequencing used PBMCs. Written as DNA, the CDR3 is TGTGCCAGCAGAAAGGACTCCACGAGCTCCTACAATGAGCAGTTCTTC. It translates to CASRKDSTSSYNEQFF.